The 2 T cell receptor beta chains below were found in one sample sequenced in a study of cytomegalovirus exposure and HLA in healthy donors. Primers included in the PCR were 60 Vbeta and 13 Jbeta primers. Some clones are missing from TCRdb's copy, which holds only in-frame ones; the method was immunoSEQ multiplex PCR. The sample carries under 200,000 clones, 70% to 80% recorded once. Source material: PBMCs. The receptors here all came from a man aged 40-50 years in good health and CMV-seronegative.

The rearrangement uses TRBV5-5 and TRBJ2-7, with D tentatively TRBD1 (6 bases). Germline CDR1 and CDR2: SGHKS and YYEKEE (reference sequence). V dropped 0 bases and J dropped 4 bases, with 14 bases sitting between them. The CDR3 covers 15 residues. The CDR3 nucleotides read TGTGCCAGCAGCTTGGCCGTGACAGGAAAGTACGAGCAGTACTTC. Its translation is CASSLAVTGKYEQYF.

Comments on this clone: A junction boundary mismatches the germline segment, possibly from a read error. The sample carries other DNA sequences with the same CDR3. This chain links TRBV2 with TRBJ1-4, with TRBD1 identical over 8 bases. The CDR3 runs 16 residues. Germline V gene lookup returns CDR1 SNHLY and CDR2 FYNNEI. The CDR3 DNA follows: TGTGCTAGCAGTGGGGCGACAGGGGCAATCAATGAAAAACTGTTTTTT. The encoded protein is CASSGATGAINEKLFF. Drawing the rest from reference TRBV2 and TRBJ1-4, the complete variable domain is EPEVTQTPSHQVTQMGQEVILRCVPISNHLYFYWYRQILGQKVEFLVSFYNNEISEKSEIFDDQFSVERPDGSNFTLKIRSTKLEDSAMYFCASSGATGAINEKLFFGSGTQLSVL.